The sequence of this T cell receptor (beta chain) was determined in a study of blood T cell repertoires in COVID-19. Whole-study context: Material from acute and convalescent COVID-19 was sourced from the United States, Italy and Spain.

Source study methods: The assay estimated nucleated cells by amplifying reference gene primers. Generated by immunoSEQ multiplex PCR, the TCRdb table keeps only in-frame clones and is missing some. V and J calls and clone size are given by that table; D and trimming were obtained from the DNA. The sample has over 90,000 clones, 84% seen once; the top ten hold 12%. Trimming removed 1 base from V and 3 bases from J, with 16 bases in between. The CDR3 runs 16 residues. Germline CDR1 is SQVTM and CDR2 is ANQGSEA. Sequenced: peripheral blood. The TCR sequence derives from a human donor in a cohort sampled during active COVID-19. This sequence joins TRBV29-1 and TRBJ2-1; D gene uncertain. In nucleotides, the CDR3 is TGCAGCGTTGAAGCCCCCGGTCGAAAGTACTACAATGAGCAGTTCTTC. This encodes CSVEAPGRKYYNEQFF.